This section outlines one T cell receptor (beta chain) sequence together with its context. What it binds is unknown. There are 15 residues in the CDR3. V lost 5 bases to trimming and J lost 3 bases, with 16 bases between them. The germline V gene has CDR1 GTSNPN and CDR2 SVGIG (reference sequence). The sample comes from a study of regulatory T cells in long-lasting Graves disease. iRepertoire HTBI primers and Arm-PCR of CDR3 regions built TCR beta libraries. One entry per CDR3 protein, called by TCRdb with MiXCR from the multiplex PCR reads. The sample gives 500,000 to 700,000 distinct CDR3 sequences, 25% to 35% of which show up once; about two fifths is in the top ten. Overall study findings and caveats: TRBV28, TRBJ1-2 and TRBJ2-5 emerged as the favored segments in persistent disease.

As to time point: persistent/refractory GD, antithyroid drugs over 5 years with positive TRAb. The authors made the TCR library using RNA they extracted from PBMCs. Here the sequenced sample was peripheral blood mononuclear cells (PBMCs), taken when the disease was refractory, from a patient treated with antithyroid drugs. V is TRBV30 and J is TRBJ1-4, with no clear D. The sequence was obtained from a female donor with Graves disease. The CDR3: CAWATSIAANEKLFF. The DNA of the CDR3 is TGTGCCTGGGCTACCTCCATTGCAGCTAATGAAAAACTGTTTTTT.